This TCR beta chain comes out of a study of molecular identifiers for immune sequencing clone quantification. Using its own MiXCR run on the PCR reads, TCRdb lists one record per CDR3 protein. The table shows 300,000 to 400,000 distinct CDR3 sequences, with roughly a quarter occurring only once. The CDR3 length is 14 residues. The V segment lost 4 bases and the J segment 8 bases; nucleotides outside the gene matches: 10. CDR1 is SQVTM and CDR2 is ANQGSEA in the germline V gene. This clonotype occurred many times. Its antigen is unidentified. Broader study findings: Spike-in Jurkat TCR RNA from a single cell reportedly registered among 900,000 to 1,000,000 naive cells. Sizes of clones that are highly expanded could be underestimated (if identical TCR molecules share a barcode).

This clonotype was obtained from a human donor in good health. Some libraries in this study had Jurkat cell RNA spiked in. The V call is TRBV29-1, the J call TRBJ2-1; TRBD2 matches 8 bases. The sequencing input was naive CD8+ T cells from blood, with Jurkat cell RNA spiked in. As for subset: FACS-sorted CD8+CD4-CCR7+CD45RA+ naive T cells. The CDR3 region is CSVVDPAGVYEQFF. The CDR3 DNA is TGCAGCGTTGTTGATCCAGCGGGAGTGTATGAGCAGTTCTTC.